Below are 20 T cell receptor beta chains sequenced from a single sample in a study of shared clonotypes between healthy human individuals. Here immunoSEQ multiplex PCR was the method, and the copy in TCRdb shows in-frame clones only, minus some. This table has around 2.5 million clones, under 95% appearing once. Sequencing was performed on naive CD4+ T cells from PBMCs. Regarding subset: CD45RA+ positively selected. Receptors were obtained from a man in his late teens or twenties in good health. Some clones in this sample may be carry-over from other donors' samples.

About this clone itself: Other nucleotide sequences from this sample produce the same CDR3. V and J are TRBV6-4 and TRBJ2-2; 12 bases are shared with TRBD2. This CDR3 has 16 amino acids. Germline CDR1 and CDR2: MRHNA and SNTAGT. The J segment lost 1 base and the V segment lost 6 bases, leaving 3 bases of the junction unmatched. CDR3 nucleotide sequence: TGTGCCAGCAGCAGACTAGCGGGGGTGAACACCGGGGAGCTGTTTTTT. Protein product: CASSRLAGVNTGELFF.

The chain combines TRBV12-5 with TRBJ1-1; possibly TRBD1 for D (5 bases). V lost 4 bases and J lost 4, with 31 bases in between. The CDR3 loop spans 20 amino acids. Germline-derived CDR1 and CDR2 are LGHNT and FRNRAP. CDR3 amino acids: CASGWSQSPKVRGGGTEAFF. The CDR3 DNA is TGTGCTAGTGGTTGGTCGCAGTCCCCCAAGGTCCGGGGGGGAGGCACTGAAGCTTTCTTT.

For the CDR3, the DNA is TGTGCCAGCAGTGAAGTTAGAGATAGCAATCAGCCCCAGCATTTT. Translated: CASSEVRDSNQPQHF. The gene calls are TRBV25-1 and TRBJ1-5; D gene ambiguous. Germline V gives CDR1 MGHDK, CDR2 SYGVNS. CDR3 length: 15 residues. Trimming removed 2 bases at V and 0 bases at J, with 8 bases between.

The chain uses TRBV5-1 and TRBJ2-2; TRBD2 matches 13 bases. The trim removed 5 bases at V and 7 bases at J, leaving 8 bases unmatched. Germline V gene data show CDR1 as SGHRS and CDR2 as YFSETQ. This CDR3 is 16 amino acids long. The CDR3 coding sequence is TGCGCCAGCAGTACAAGACTAGCGGGAGGAGGCGGGGAGCTGTTTTTT. Translated, it gives CASSTRLAGGGGELFF.

The chain recombines TRBV18 with TRBJ2-3; 8 nucleotides line up with TRBD2. This CDR3 has 15 amino acids. CDR1 KGHSH and CDR2 LQKENI come from the germline V gene. The ends lost 3 bases at V and 4 bases at J; junction bases unmatched: 6. CDR3 residues: CASSPTGLVPDTQYF. CDR3 in DNA: TGTGCCAGCTCACCCACGGGACTAGTCCCAGATACGCAGTATTTT.

V usage is TRBV11-2 and J usage is TRBJ2-3; 8 positions match TRBD1. Looked up from germline, CDR1 is SGHAT and CDR2 is FQNNGV. With V trimmed by 3 bases and J by 5 bases, 13 bases remained unmatched. This CDR3 spans 17 amino acids. The CDR3 nucleotides are TGTGCCAGCAGCTTTAGAGTCCAGGGGGCTCGAAAAGATACGCAGTATTTT. This encodes CASSFRVQGARKDTQYF. Full variable domain (remainder filled in from reference TRBV11-2 and TRBJ2-3): EAGVAQSPRYKIIEKRQSVAFWCNPISGHATLYWYQQILGQGPKLLIQFQNNGVVDDSQLPKDRFSAERLKGVDSTLKIQPAKLEDSAVYLCASSFRVQGARKDTQYFGPGTRLTVL.

This chain joins TRBV28 and TRBJ2-3, with D perhaps assigned TRBD1 or TRBD2 (5 bases each). V gave up 6 bases and J gave up 4 bases, with 14 bases separating them. Germline CDR1 and CDR2: MDHEN and SYDVKM. The CDR3 is 14 residues long. CDR3 in DNA: TGTGCCAGCAGCCCCGGGACCCTCCCAGATACGCAGTATTTT. As protein: CASSPGTLPDTQYF.

The V gene is TRBV5-1, the J gene TRBJ1-2, with TRBD1 identical over 8 bases. The CDR3 is 16 amino acids. Germline V CDR1 and CDR2: SGHRS, YFSETQ. Unmatched junction bases numbered 10, after V lost 0 bases and J lost 6 bases. The CDR3 DNA reads TGCGCCAGCAGCTTGGAGGCGCAGGGGGCGTCGGATGGCTACACCTTC. As protein: CASSLEAQGASDGYTF. The variable domain in full, completed from reference TRBV5-1 and TRBJ1-2, reads KAGVTQTPRYLIKTRGQQVTLSCSPISGHRSVSWYQQTPGQGLQFLFEYFSETQRNKGNFPGRFSGRQFSNSRSEMNVSTLELGDSALYLCASSLEAQGASDGYTFGSGTRLTVV.

This clone was observed a single time. V gene TRBV9 combines with J gene TRBJ2-5; TRBD2 matches at 7 bases. This CDR3 is built from 13 residues. Germline assignment: CDR1 SGDLS and CDR2 YYNGEE. V trimming: 6 bases; J trimming: 7 bases; junction bases outside the gene matches: 9. Here the CDR3 reads CASNEAASGTQYF. The CDR3 DNA is TGTGCCAGCAACGAAGCTGCTAGCGGGACCCAGTACTTC.

J is TRBJ2-1 and V is TRBV5-1; D might be TRBD2 (5 bases). V was cut by 1 base and J by 6 bases, with 11 bases left in between. CDR1 is SGHRS and CDR2 is YFSETQ in the germline V gene. The CDR3 spans 14 residues. The CDR3 loop is CASSLRERSNEQFF. The CDR3 DNA sequence: TGCGCCAGCAGCTTGAGAGAGCGGAGCAATGAGCAGTTCTTC.

Regarding this clone: At the DNA level, this CDR3 is encoded by other sequences in the same sample as well. The V gene is TRBV5-6, the J gene TRBJ1-1; D is ambiguous. The ends were cut back, 1 base at V and 5 bases at J, with 6 bases in the middle. The length of the CDR3 is 12 residues. Per the germline V gene, CDR1 is SGHDT and CDR2 is YYEEEE. The CDR3 nucleotides read TGTGCCAGCAGCTTGCGGGGAACTGAAGCTTTCTTT. Translated, it gives CASSLRGTEAFF.

This chain uses TRBV7-3 with TRBJ2-3; perhaps TRBD2 as D (6 bases). The CDR3 spans 14 residues. V was clipped by 2 bases and J by 3 bases, with 9 bases between them. Germline values: CDR1 SGHTA, CDR2 FQGTGA. CDR3 loop: CASSLSRGTDTQYF. CDR3 DNA: TGTGCCAGCAGCTTATCCCGGGGGACAGATACGCAGTATTTT.

The chain links TRBV18 to TRBJ2-3; perhaps TRBD1 as D (7 bases). CDR3 length equals 17 residues. CDR1 is KGHSH, CDR2 LQKENI, per germline. Trimming left V 4 bases short and J 1 base short, with 18 bases between. CDR3 amino acids: CASSRRAVTGGTDTQYF. The DNA for the CDR3 is TGTGCCAGCTCACGGAGGGCCGTCACAGGGGGCACAGATACGCAGTATTTT.

In this sample, this clone turned up a few times. The gene calls are TRBV28 and TRBJ1-1, with D possibly being TRBD1 (5 bases). Trimming cost V 3 bases and J 7 bases, with 12 bases left between them. The germline CDR1 and CDR2 sequences are MDHEN and SYDVKM. This CDR3 is 13 amino acids long. The CDR3 DNA follows: TGTGCCAGCAGTTTTCAGGGTAGATTTGAAGCTTTCTTT. This sequence encodes CASSFQGRFEAFF.

The rearrangement joins TRBV18 to TRBJ1-1, with TRBD1 matching over 7 bases. The ends lost 3 bases at V and 5 bases at J; junction bases unmatched: 9. Germline CDR1 reads KGHSH; CDR2 reads LQKENI. The CDR3 runs to 15 residues. CDR3 residues: CASSPRTGVETEAFF. CDR3 DNA: TGTGCCAGCTCACCTCGAACAGGGGTGGAGACTGAAGCTTTCTTT.

This clone was detected only once. This chain uses TRBV19 with TRBJ2-6; tentative D call: TRBD1 (5 bases). Between the trimmed V and J ends, which lost 5 bases and 6 bases, there was a span of 11 bases. Germline CDR1 LNHDA, CDR2 SQIVND (reference sequence). The CDR3 consists of 14 residues. CDR3 loop: CASSPAREANVLTF. CDR3 in DNA: TGTGCCAGTAGTCCCGCCAGGGAGGCCAACGTCCTGACTTTC.

The V gene is TRBV7-8, the J gene TRBJ1-2; 8 bases match TRBD1. The J segment lost 4 bases and the V segment lost 2 bases, leaving 12 bases of the junction unmatched. Germline CDR1 reads SGHVS; CDR2 reads FQNEAQ. CDR3 size: 17 residues. The CDR3 here is CASSLTTGQGVFYGYTF. The DNA for the CDR3 is TGTGCCAGCAGCTTAACAACCGGACAGGGTGTTTTCTATGGCTACACCTTC.

The chain has TRBV19 and TRBJ2-7; 7 bases are shared with TRBD2. Germline V CDR1 and CDR2: LNHDA, SQIVND (reference sequence). The ends lost 7 bases at V and 6 bases at J; junction bases unmatched: 6. This CDR3 spans 12 amino acids. CDR3 loop: CASTPASGEQYF. The CDR3 region has the DNA TGTGCCAGTACCCCGGCTAGCGGCGAGCAGTACTTC.

The CDR3 sequence is CASSLPGGRQETQYF. The CDR3 bases are TGTGCCAGCAGCTTGCCAGGGGGTAGGCAAGAGACCCAGTACTTC. V and J are TRBV5-4 and TRBJ2-5, with 7 nucleotides matching TRBD1. The CDR3 totals 15 residues. Germline CDR1 SGHNT, CDR2 YYREEE (reference sequence). The V and J ends lost 1 base and 2 bases, in that order; junction bases with no gene match: 5.

Worth noting for this clone: Other nucleotide sequences in the sample specify the same CDR3. The gene calls are TRBV15 and TRBJ2-7, with a possible D match to TRBD1 (6 bases). V dropped 3 bases and J dropped 3 bases, with 9 bases sitting between them. Germline CDR1 LNHNV, CDR2 YYDKDF (reference sequence). The CDR3 has 13 residues. The DNA for the CDR3 is TGTGCCACCAGCAGGGGCAGGGGCTACGAGCAGTACTTC. This gives the protein CATSRGRGYEQYF.